Listed below are T cell receptor beta chains from one sample, sequenced in a study of CD4+ T cells in melanoma. The method was immunoSEQ multiplex PCR; TCRdb's version includes in-frame clones alone and lacks a portion of them. The sample has about 140,000 clones, over 90% seen once. The receptors come from a human donor with melanoma. Both conserved end residues are part of each CDR3. The order of the fields is clone size, V gene, D gene, J gene, CDR3 protein, CDR3 DNA. D genes are given only for firm matches. Size values are once, few and many counts, or a class for expanded clones, and some rows have none.

NA	TRBV6-5	TRBD1	TRBJ1-5	CASRAGTGWGQPQHF	TGTGCCAGCAGAGCAGGGACAGGGTGGGGTCAGCCCCAGCATTTT
NA	TRBV7-3	TRBD1	TRBJ1-1	CASSLTAGGNTEAFF	TGTGCCAGCAGCTTAACGGCAGGGGGTAACACTGAAGCTTTCTTT
NA	TRBV5-1	NA	TRBJ2-3	CASSLAPEDTQYF	TGCGCCAGCAGCTTGGCACCCGAAGATACGCAGTATTTT
NA	TRBV5-8	NA	TRBJ1-5	CASSRDSNQPQHF	TGTGCCAGCAGTCGCGACAGTAATCAGCCCCAGCATTTT
NA	TRBV11-3	NA	TRBJ2-1	CASSLELASYNEQFF	TGTGCCAGCAGCTTAGAGCTAGCCTCCTACAATGAGCAGTTCTTC
once	TRBV5-1	TRBD1	TRBJ1-2	CASSPEGAGTGPSGLYGYTF	TGCGCCAGCAGCCCGGAGGGGGCCGGGACAGGGCCTTCTGGACTCTATGGCTACACCTTC
NA	TRBV5-1	TRBD1	TRBJ2-3	CASSTWTGGFNTQYF	TGCGCCAGCAGCACCTGGACAGGGGGCTTTAATACGCAGTATTTT
NA	TRBV18	NA	TRBJ2-5	CASSPIGVETQYF	TGTGCCAGCTCACCAATAGGGGTTGAGACCCAGTACTTC
NA	TRBV2	TRBD2	TRBJ2-1	CASRRTSGGGGEQFF	TGTGCCAGCAGGCGGACTAGCGGGGGAGGCGGGGAGCAGTTCTTC
NA	TRBV2	TRBD1	TRBJ1-5	CASRGDSNQPQHF	TGTGCCAGCAGGGGGGACAGTAATCAGCCCCAGCATTTT
NA	TRBV5-1	TRBD2	TRBJ2-5	CASSPQAGGAGTQYF	TGCGCCAGCAGCCCCCAGGCGGGGGGGGCCGGGACCCAGTACTTC
once	TRBV18	NA	TRBJ1-3	CASSPGQGGGNTIYF	TGTGCCAGCTCACCAGGCCAGGGAGGCGGAAACACCATATATTTT
NA	TRBV7-9	NA	TRBJ1-3	CASSPPRGAPGNTIYF	TGTGCCAGCAGCCCCCCAAGGGGAGCTCCTGGAAACACCATATATTTT
NA	TRBV7-2	NA	TRBJ2-3	CASSIGRSTRRDTQYF	TGTGCCAGCAGCATTGGACGTTCAACCAGGAGAGATACGCAGTATTTT
NA	TRBV27	TRBD2	TRBJ2-7	CASSFRLAGGRIKQYF	TGTGCCAGCAGTTTCCGGCTAGCGGGGGGTCGTATTAAGCAGTACTTC
NA	TRBV9	TRBD1	TRBJ2-7	CASSVDDVRGREQYF	TGTGCCAGCAGCGTAGACGATGTCAGGGGGCGCGAGCAGTACTTC
NA	TRBV5-1	NA	TRBJ2-3	CASSSGRLTTDTQYF	TGCGCCAGCAGCTCCGGACGGCTGACCACAGATACGCAGTATTTT
few	TRBV7-6	NA	TRBJ1-2	CASSSGQLHGYTF	TGTGCCAGCAGCTCTGGACAGTTGCATGGCTACACCTTC
NA	TRBV21-1	NA	TRBJ2-7	CASSKVLGALDRGFLLEQYF	TGTGCCAGCAGCAAAGTCCTTGGGGCATTAGACAGGGGATTTCTACTCGAGCAGTACTTC
NA	TRBV19	NA	TRBJ1-1	CASSIQVGVEAFF	TGTGCCAGTAGTATACAGGTGGGGGTTGAAGCTTTCTTT
NA	TRBV18	NA	TRBJ1-6	CASSPSHDHGNSPLHF	TGTGCCAGCTCACCCTCCCACGACCATGGGAATTCACCCCTCCACTTT
few	TRBV4-2	TRBD2	TRBJ2-7	CASSQASTSGGAVPYEQYF	TGTGCCAGCAGCCAAGCCTCGACTAGCGGGGGGGCGGTGCCCTACGAGCAGTACTTC